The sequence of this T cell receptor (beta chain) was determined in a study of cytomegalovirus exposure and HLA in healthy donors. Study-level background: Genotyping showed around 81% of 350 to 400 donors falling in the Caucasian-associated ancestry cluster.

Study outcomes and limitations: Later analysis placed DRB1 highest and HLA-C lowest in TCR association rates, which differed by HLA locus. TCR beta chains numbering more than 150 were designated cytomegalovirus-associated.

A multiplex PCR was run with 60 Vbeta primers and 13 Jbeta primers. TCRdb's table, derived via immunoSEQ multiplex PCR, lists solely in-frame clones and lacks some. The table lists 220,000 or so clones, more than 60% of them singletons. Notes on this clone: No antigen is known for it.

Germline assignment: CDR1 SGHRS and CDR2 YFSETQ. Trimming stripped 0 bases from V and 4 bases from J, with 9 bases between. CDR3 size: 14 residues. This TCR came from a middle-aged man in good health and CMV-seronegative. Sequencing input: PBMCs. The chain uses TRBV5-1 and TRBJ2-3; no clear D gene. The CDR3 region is CASSLVTSPDTQYF. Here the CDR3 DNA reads TGCGCCAGCAGCTTGGTGACTTCCCCAGATACGCAGTATTTT.